This TCR beta chain was observed in a study of OX40 agonist ivuxolimab in advanced cancers. Study in general: The treatment was a fully human IgG2 OX40 agonist, ivuxolimab.

Worth noting for this clone: The antigen remains undetermined.

Study-level results: Patients who responded partially at 0.1-3.0 mg/kg showed clonal expansion ranking among the lowest.

Measured with immunoSEQ multiplex PCR; TCRdb has only the in-frame clones, and not every one. Among tens of thousands of clones listed, approximately 84% were seen once. The CDR3 covers 16 residues. The V call is TRBV12-2, the J call TRBJ1-3. TRBV12-2 is a pseudogene. This TCR came from an adult with an advanced solid tumor such as melanoma, head and neck, liver or kidney cancer. The sample was CD4+ or CD8+ T cells sorted from blood, taken in a trial of the OX40 agonist ivuxolimab. CDR3 DNA sequence: TGTGCAAGTCGCTTATGGGTATGGCCCTCTGGAAACACCATATATTTT. Translation: CASRLWVWPSGNTIYF.